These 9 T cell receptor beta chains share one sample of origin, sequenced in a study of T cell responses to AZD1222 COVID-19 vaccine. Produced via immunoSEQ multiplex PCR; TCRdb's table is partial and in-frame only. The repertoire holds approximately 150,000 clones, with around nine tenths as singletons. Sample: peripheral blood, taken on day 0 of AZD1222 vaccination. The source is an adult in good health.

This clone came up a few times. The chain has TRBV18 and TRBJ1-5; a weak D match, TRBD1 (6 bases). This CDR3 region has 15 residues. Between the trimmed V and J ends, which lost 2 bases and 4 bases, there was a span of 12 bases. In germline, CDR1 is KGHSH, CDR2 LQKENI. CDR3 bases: TGTGCCAGCTCACCAGCGGCCAGGGGTAATCAGCCCCAGCATTTT. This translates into CASSPAARGNQPQHF.

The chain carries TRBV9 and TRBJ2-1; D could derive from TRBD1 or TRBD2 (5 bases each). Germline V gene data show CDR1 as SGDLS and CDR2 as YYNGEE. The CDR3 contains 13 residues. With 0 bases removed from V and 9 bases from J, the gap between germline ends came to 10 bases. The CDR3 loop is CASSVAGSGEQFF. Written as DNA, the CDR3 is TGTGCCAGCAGCGTAGCAGGGAGCGGTGAGCAGTTCTTC.

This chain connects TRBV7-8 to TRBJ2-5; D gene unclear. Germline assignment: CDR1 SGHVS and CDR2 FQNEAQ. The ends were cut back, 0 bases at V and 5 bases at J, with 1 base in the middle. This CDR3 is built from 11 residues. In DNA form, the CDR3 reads TGTGCCAGCAGCTTAGCGGAGACCCAGTACTTC. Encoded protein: CASSLAETQYF.

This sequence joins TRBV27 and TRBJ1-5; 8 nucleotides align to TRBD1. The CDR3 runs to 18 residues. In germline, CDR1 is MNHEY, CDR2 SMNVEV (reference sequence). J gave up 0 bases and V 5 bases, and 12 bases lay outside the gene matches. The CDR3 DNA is TGTGCCAGCAGTCCACGGACAGGGAGCTTCCTTAGCAATCAGCCCCAGCATTTT. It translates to CASSPRTGSFLSNQPQHF.

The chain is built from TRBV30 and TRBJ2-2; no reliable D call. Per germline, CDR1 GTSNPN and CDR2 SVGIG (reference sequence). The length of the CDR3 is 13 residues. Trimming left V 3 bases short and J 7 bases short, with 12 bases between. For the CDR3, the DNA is TGTGCCTGGAGCCCATCTAGACTCGGGGAGCTGTTTTTT. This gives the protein CAWSPSRLGELFF.

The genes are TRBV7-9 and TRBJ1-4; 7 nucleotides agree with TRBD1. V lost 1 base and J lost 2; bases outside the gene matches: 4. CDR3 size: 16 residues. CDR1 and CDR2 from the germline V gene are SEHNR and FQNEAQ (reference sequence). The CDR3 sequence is CASSLDRGLTNEKLFF. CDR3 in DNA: TGTGCCAGCAGCTTAGATAGGGGGCTCACTAATGAAAAACTGTTTTTT.

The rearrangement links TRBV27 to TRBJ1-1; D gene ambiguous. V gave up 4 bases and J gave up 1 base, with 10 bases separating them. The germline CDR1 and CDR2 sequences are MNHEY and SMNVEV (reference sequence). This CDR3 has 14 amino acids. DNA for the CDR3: TGTGCCAGCAGTTCAGGACTGAGGAACACTGAAGCTTTCTTT. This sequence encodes CASSSGLRNTEAFF.

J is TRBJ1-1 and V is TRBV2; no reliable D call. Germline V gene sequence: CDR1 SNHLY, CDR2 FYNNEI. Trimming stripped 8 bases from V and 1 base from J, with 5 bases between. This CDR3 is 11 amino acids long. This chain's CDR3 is CASWGNTEAFF. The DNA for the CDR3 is TGTGCCAGCTGGGGGAACACTGAAGCTTTCTTT.

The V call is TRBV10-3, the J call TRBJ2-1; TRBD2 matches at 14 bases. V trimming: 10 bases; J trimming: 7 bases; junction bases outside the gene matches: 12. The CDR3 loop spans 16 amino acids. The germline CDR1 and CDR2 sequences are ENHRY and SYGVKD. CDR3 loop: CATTPGLAGGENEQFF. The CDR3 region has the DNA TGTGCCACAACCCCTGGACTAGCGGGAGGTGAGAATGAGCAGTTCTTC.